This record covers a single T cell receptor beta chain. The germline gene is not matched at one end of the junction; a read error may be the cause. Total RNA was isolated from whole blood that had not been fractionated. The data stem from a study of human T cells and chemical hapten exposure. The library tagged individual cDNA molecules with unique molecular identifiers. TCRdb independently ran MiXCR on the 5' RACE reads; one entry per CDR3 protein. The sample includes under 150,000 distinct CDR3 sequences, roughly 19% of them seen just once. The sequence was obtained from a human donor in good health.

CDR3 DNA: TGTGCCAGCAGTTTTAGGGGAGGAGATATGCAGTATTTT. Translating it yields CASSFRGGDMQYF. The rearrangement uses TRBV6-6 and TRBJ2-3, with a tentative D call TRBD2 (6 bases). The CDR3 runs to 13 residues. Germline V lookup: CDR1 MNHNY, CDR2 SVGAGI (reference sequence).